This TCR beta chain was sequenced for a study of cytomegalovirus exposure and HLA in healthy donors. Study-wide context: Per a later analysis, the approximately 690 first-cohort and some 110 validation repertoires shared one platform.

A note on this clone: Its target is not known.

The CDR3 covers 15 residues. Per the germline V gene, CDR1 is MGHRA and CDR2 is YSYEKL. Trimming removed 6 bases from V and 2 bases from J, with 14 bases in between. Sequencing used immunoSEQ multiplex PCR; TCRdb keeps in-frame clones, though not all of them. The sample records about 160,000 clones, nearly 90% being singletons. Notes on the study in general: The study recorded 150 to 200 TCR beta chains that were cytomegalovirus-associated. First-cohort TCR clusters were later found to tend to co-occur in the roughly 110 validation repertoires.

A 120-subject validation cohort, separate from the 666-subject first cohort, supplied the donors. The rearrangement links TRBV4-1 to TRBJ1-5; D is unresolved. Sequenced material: PBMCs. This receptor was identified in a young man in good health and CMV-seropositive. The DNA for the CDR3 is TGCGCCAGCAGACAAAAGTGGCTGGGCAATCAGCCCCAGCATTTT. Translated: CASRQKWLGNQPQHF.